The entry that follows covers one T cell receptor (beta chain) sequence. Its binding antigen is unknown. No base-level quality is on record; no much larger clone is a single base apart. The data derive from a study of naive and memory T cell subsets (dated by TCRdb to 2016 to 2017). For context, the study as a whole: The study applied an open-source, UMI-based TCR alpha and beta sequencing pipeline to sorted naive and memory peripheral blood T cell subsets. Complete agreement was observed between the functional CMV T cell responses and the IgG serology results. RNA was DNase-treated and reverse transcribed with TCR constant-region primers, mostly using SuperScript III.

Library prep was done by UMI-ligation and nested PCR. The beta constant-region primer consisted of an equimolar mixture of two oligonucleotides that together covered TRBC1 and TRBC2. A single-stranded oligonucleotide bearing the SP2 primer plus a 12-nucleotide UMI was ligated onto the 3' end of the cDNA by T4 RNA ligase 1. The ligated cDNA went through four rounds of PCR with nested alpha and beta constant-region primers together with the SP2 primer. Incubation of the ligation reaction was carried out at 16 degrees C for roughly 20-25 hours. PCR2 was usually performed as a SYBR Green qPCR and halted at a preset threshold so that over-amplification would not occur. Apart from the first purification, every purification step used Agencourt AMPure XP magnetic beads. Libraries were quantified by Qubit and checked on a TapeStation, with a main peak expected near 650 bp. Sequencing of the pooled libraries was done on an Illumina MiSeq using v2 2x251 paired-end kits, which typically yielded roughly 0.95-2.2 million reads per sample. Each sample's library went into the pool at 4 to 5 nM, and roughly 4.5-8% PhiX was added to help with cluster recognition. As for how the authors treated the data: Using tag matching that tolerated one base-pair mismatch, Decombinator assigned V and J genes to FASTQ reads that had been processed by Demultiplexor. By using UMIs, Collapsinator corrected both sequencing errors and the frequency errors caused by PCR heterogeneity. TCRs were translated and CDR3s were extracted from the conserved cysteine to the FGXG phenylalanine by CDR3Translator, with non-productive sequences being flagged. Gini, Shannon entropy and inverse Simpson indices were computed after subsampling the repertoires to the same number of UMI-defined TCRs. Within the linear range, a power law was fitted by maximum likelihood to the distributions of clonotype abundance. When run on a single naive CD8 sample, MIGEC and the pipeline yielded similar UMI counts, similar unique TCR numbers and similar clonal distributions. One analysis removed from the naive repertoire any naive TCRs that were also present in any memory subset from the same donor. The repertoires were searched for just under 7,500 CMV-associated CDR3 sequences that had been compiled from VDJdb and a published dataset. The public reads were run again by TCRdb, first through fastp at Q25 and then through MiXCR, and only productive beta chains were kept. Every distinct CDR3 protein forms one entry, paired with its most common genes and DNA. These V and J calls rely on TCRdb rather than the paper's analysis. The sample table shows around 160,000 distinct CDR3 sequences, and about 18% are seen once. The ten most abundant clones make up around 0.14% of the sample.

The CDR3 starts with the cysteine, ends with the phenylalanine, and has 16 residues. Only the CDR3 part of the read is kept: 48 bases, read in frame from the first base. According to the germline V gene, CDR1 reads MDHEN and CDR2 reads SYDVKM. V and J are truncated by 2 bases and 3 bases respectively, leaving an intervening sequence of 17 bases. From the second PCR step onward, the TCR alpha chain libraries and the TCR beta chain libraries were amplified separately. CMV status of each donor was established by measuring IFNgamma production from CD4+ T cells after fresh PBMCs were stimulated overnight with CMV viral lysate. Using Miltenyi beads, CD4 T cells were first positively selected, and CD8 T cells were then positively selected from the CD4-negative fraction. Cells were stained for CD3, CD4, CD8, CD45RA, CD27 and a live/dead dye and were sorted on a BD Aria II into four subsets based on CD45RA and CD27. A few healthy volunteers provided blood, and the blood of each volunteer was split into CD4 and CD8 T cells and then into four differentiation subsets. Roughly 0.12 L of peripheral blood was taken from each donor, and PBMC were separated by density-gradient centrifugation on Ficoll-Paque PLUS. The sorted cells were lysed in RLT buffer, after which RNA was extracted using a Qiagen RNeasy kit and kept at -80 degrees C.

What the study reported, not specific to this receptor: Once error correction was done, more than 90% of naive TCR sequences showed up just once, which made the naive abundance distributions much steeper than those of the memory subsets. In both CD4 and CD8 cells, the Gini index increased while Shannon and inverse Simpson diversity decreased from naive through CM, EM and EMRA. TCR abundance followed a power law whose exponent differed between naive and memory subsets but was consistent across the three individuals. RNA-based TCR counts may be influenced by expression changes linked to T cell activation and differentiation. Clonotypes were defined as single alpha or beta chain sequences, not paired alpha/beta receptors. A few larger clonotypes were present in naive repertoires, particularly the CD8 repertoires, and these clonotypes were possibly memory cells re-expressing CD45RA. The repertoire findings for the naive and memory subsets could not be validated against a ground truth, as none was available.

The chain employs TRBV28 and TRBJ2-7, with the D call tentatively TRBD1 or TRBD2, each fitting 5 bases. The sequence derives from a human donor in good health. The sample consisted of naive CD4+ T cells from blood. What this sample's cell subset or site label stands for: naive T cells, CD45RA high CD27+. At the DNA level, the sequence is TGTGCCAGCAGTTTACAGTGGGGCTTGGGGAGCTACGAGCAGTACTTC. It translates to CASSLQWGLGSYEQYF.